The sequence of this TCR beta chain was determined in a study of blood T cell repertoires in COVID-19. As for the study in general: Samples taken during acute and convalescent COVID-19 were collected in the United States, Italy and Spain.

Libraries were prepared by immunoSEQ multiplex PCR; TCRdb keeps only in-frame clonotypes and omits some of them. The sample holds some 150,000 clones, about 80% seen once. This CDR3 is built from 15 residues. V shed 8 bases, J shed 7 bases, and the junction held 11 bases outside the gene matches. Germline V lookup: CDR1 MNHNS, CDR2 SASEGT. This clonotype originated in a human donor with acute or convalescent COVID-19. The donor label of this sample is uncertain. Specimen: peripheral blood. The chain employs TRBV6-1 and TRBJ1-2, with 12 positions matching TRBD1. CDR3 DNA sequence: TGTGCCAGCGACGACCCGGGACAGGGGGCGGGTGGCTACACCTTC. Translation: CASDDPGQGAGGYTF.